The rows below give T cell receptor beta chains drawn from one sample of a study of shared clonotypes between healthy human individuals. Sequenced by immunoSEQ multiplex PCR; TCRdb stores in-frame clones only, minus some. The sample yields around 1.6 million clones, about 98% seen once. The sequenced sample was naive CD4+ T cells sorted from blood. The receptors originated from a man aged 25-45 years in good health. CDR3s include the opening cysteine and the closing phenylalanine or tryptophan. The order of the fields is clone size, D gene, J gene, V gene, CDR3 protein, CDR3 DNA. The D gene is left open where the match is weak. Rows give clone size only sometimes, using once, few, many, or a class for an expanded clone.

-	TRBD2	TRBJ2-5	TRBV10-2	CASSAPTAGEETQYF	TGCGCCAGCAGCGCCCCTACAGCGGGGGAAGAGACCCAGTACTTC
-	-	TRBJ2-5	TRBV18	CASSPRVLQETQYF	TGTGCCAGCTCACCACGGGTCCTTCAAGAGACCCAGTACTTC
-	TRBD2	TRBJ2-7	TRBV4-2	CASSHGTSGASYEQYF	TGTGCCAGCAGCCATGGGACTAGCGGGGCGTCCTACGAGCAGTACTTC
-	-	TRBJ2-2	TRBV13	CASSSLDWILYTGELFF	TGTGCCAGCAGCTCATTGGACTGGATATTGTACACCGGGGAGCTGTTTTTT
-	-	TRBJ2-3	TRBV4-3	CASSQGPVPSTDTQYF	TGCGCCAGCAGCCAAGGGCCCGTTCCTAGCACAGATACGCAGTATTTT
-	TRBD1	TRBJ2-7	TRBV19	CASRMGQDYYEQYF	TGTGCCAGTAGGATGGGACAGGATTACTACGAGCAGTACTTC
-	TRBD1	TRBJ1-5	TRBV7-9	CASSLGQDYQPQHF	TGTGCCAGCAGCTTGGGACAGGATTATCAGCCCCAGCATTTT
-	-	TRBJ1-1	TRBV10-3	CAISAAGDDGAFF	TGTGCCATCAGTGCGGCGGGCGACGACGGGGCTTTCTTT
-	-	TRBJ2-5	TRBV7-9	CASSASGTQGETQYF	TGTGCCAGCAGCGCTTCCGGGACCCAGGGGGAGACCCAGTACTTC
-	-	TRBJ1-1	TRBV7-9	CASSLTRGSVNTEAFF	TGTGCCAGCAGCTTAACCCGGGGATCAGTGAACACTGAAGCTTTCTTT
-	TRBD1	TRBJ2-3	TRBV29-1	CSGTLRQGATDTQYF	TGCAGCGGCACCCTCAGACAGGGGGCTACAGATACGCAGTATTTT
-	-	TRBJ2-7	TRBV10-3	CAISLDPNYEQYF	TGTGCCATCAGCCTGGATCCGAACTACGAGCAGTACTTC
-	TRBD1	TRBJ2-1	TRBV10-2	CASTKTGGAVSNEQFF	TGCGCCAGCACAAAAACAGGGGGCGCAGTATCCAATGAGCAGTTCTTC
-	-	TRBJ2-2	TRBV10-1	CASRCIQNTGELFF	TGCGCCAGCAGATGTATACAGAACACCGGGGAGCTGTTTTTT
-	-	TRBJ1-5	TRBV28	CATQTPWMGNQPQHF	TGTGCCACCCAGACACCCTGGATGGGCAATCAGCCCCAGCATTTT
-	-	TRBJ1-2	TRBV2	CASRRFYGYTF	TGTGCCAGCAGAAGATTCTATGGCTACACCTTC
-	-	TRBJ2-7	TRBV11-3	CASSYVLDGISYEQYF	TGTGCCAGCAGCTACGTCTTGGACGGAATTTCCTACGAGCAGTACTTC
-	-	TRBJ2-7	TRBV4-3	CASSQSHKGQSEQYF	TGCGCCAGCAGCCAATCACACAAAGGACAGTCCGAGCAGTACTTC
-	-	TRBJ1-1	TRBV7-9	CASSLEWEGQSEAFF	TGTGCCAGCAGCTTAGAATGGGAAGGGCAGTCGGAAGCTTTCTTT
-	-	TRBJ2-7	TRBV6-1	CASSGTGRASYEQYF	TGTGCCAGCAGTGGTACAGGGAGGGCCTCCTACGAGCAGTACTTC
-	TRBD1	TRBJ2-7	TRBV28	CASSLLLEQDRGF	TGTGCCAGCAGTTTATTATTGGAGCAAGACAGGGGCTTC
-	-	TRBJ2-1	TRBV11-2	CASSFASSYEQFF	TGTGCCAGCAGCTTTGCTAGTAGCTATGAGCAGTTCTTC
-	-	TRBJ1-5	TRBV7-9	CASSFGQQNQPQHF	TGTGCCAGCAGCTTTGGCCAGCAAAATCAGCCCCAGCATTTT
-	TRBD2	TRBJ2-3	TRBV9	CASSVSVLAGASDTQYF	TGTGCCAGCAGCGTAAGTGTTCTAGCGGGAGCCTCAGATACGCAGTATTTT
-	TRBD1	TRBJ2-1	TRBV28	CASRLWTGGANNEQFF	TGTGCCAGCCGACTGTGGACAGGGGGCGCCAACAATGAGCAGTTCTTC
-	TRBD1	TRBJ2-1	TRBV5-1	CASSPTGTGAANFNEQFF	TGCGCCAGCAGCCCGACCGGGACAGGGGCCGCGAACTTCAATGAGCAGTTCTTC
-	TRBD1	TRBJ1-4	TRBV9	CASSADRGYEKLFF	TGTGCCAGCAGCGCGGACAGGGGATATGAAAAACTGTTTTTT
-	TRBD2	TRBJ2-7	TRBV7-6	CASSAGLAGPDGGYEQYF	TGTGCCAGCAGCGCGGGACTAGCGGGACCAGATGGAGGCTACGAGCAGTACTTC
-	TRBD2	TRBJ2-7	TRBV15	CATSSERTSGSRQYF	TGTGCCACCAGCAGTGAAAGGACTAGCGGGAGCCGGCAGTACTTC
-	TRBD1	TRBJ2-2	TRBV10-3	CAITGTGGANTGELFF	TGTGCCATCACTGGGACAGGGGGCGCGAACACCGGGGAGCTGTTTTTT
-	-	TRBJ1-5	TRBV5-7	CASSPGGGFGNQPQHF	TGTGCCAGCAGCCCGGGGGGGGGCTTCGGCAATCAGCCCCAGCATTTT
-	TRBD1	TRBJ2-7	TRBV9	CASSVAGTGYEQYF	TGTGCCAGCAGCGTAGCTGGGACAGGCTACGAGCAGTACTTC
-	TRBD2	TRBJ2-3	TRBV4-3	CASSHSPLLDAGETDTQYF	TGCGCCAGCAGCCACTCACCGTTACTCGATGCGGGAGAAACAGATACGCAGTATTTT
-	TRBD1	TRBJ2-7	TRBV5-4	CASSLAGTGNYEQYF	TGTGCCAGCAGCTTGGCCGGGACAGGAAACTACGAGCAGTACTTC
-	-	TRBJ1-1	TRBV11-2	CASSTKGNTEAFF	TGTGCCAGCAGCACTAAGGGGAACACTGAAGCTTTCTTT
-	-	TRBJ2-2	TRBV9	CASSVESGRGNTGELFF	TGTGCCAGCAGCGTAGAGTCGGGGCGGGGAAACACCGGGGAGCTGTTTTTT
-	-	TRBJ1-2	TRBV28	CASRQNPGGYTF	TGTGCCAGCAGGCAAAACCCGGGCGGCTACACCTTC
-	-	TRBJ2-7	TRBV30	CAGNKGGYEQYF	TGTGCCGGCAATAAGGGGGGTTACGAGCAGTACTTC
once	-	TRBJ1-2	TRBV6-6	CASSYLQSYGYTF	TGTGCCAGCAGTTACCTACAGAGCTATGGCTACACCTTC
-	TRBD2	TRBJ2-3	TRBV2	CASSEPSGSTDTQYF	TGTGCCAGCAGTGAACCTAGCGGGAGTACAGATACGCAGTATTTT
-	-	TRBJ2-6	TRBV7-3	CASSPGGRLSGANVLTF	TGTGCCAGCAGCCCAGGTGGAAGGCTCTCTGGGGCCAACGTCCTGACTTTC
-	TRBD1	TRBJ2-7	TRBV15	CATSRVQDRIYEQYF	TGTGCCACCAGCAGAGTTCAGGACAGGATCTACGAGCAGTACTTC
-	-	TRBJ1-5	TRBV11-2	CASSLGRDQPQHF	TGTGCCAGCAGCTTAGGGAGGGATCAGCCCCAGCATTTT
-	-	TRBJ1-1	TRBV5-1	CASSSTGPPERAFF	TGCGCCAGCAGCTCCACCGGGCCCCCTGAAAGAGCTTTCTTT
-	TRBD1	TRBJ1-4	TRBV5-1	CASSLGQGSEKLFF	TGCGCCAGCAGCTTGGGACAGGGTAGTGAAAAACTGTTTTTT
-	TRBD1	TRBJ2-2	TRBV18	CASSERTGMNTGELFF	TGTGCCAGTTCGGAGCGGACAGGGATGAACACCGGGGAGCTGTTTTTT
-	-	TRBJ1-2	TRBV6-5	CASSPGGGYGYTF	TGTGCCAGCAGCCCCGGGGGCGGCTATGGCTACACCTTC
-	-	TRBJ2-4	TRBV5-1	CASSSSGTGVKENIQYF	TGCGCCAGCAGCTCCAGCGGGACAGGCGTGAAGGAAAACATTCAGTACTTC
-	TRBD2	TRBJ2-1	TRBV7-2	CASSLSGGGYEQFF	TGTGCCAGCAGCTTATCGGGGGGAGGGTATGAGCAGTTCTTC
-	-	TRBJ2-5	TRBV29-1	CSVEVETQYF	TGCAGCGTTGAAGTGGAGACCCAGTACTTC
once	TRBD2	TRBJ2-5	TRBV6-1	CASSEALRQRLALRGETQYF	TGTGCCAGCAGTGAAGCGCTTCGACAGCGACTAGCTCTTAGGGGAGAGACCCAGTACTTC
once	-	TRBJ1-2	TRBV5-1	CASSTTGPAYYGYTF	TGCGCCAGCAGCACTACAGGCCCGGCCTACTATGGCTACACCTTC